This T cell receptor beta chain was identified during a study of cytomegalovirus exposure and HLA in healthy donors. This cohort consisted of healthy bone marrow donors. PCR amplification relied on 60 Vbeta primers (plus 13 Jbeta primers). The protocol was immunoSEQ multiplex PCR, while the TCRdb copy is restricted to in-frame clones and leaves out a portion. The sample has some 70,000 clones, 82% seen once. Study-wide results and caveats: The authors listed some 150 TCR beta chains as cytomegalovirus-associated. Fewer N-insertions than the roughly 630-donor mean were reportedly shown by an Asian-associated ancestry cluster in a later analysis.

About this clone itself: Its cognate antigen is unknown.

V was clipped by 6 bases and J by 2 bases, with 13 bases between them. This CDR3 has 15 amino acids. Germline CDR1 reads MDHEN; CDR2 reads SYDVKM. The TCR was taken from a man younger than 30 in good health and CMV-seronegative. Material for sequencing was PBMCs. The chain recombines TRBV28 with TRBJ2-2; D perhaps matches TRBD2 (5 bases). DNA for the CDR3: TGTGCCAGCAGCGTACCGGGAATAAACACCGGGGAGCTGTTTTTT. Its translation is CASSVPGINTGELFF. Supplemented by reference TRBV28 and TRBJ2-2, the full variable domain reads DVKVTQSSRYLVKRTGEKVFLECVQDMDHENMFWYRQDPGLGLRLIYFSYDVKMKEKGDIPEGYSVSREKKERFSLILESASTNQTSMYLCASSVPGINTGELFFGEGSRLTVL.